These 21 T cell receptor beta chains were sequenced from one sample in a study of neurological immune-mediated disorders. TCRdb used MiXCR to reprocess the 5' RACE reads, holding one entry per CDR3 protein. The repertoire has roughly 48,000 distinct CDR3 sequences, roughly a quarter of them found once; the top ten carry 20% to 30%. The specimen sequenced was PBMCs. Source of these receptors: an older woman in good health.

This clonotype was detected ten times or more. The rearrangement uses TRBV20-1 and TRBJ2-7; 9 bases fit TRBD2. Trimming cost V 6 bases and J 9 bases; bases outside gene matches: 9. This CDR3 contains 12 residues. From germline, CDR1 is DFQATT and CDR2 SNEGSKA (reference sequence). The CDR3 loop is CSAGLAPGGQYF. CDR3 sequence (DNA): TGCAGTGCAGGACTAGCGCCCGGCGGGCAGTACTTC.

The sample holds many counts of this clonotype. The CDR3 here is CASSGGTGHQPQHF. CDR3 DNA: TGTGCCAGCAGTGGAGGGACAGGACATCAGCCCCAGCATTTT. This chain joins TRBV12-3 or TRBV12-4 and TRBJ1-5; 8 nucleotides agree with TRBD1. J gave up 5 bases and V 5 bases, and 5 bases lay outside the gene matches. The CDR3 is 14 amino acids.

This clonotype was observed at least ten times. The gene calls are TRBV10-2 and TRBJ2-2; the match to TRBD1 covers 7 bases. Per the germline V gene, CDR1 is WSHSY and CDR2 is SAAADI. V lost 6 bases and J lost 5; bases outside the gene matches: 6. The CDR3 is 14 residues long. CDR3 in amino acids: CASSLQGLTGELFF. In DNA, the CDR3 is TGCGCCAGCAGCCTACAGGGGTTGACCGGGGAGCTGTTTTTT.

This clonotype has ten or more counts. The V call is TRBV27, the J call TRBJ2-4; D remains ambiguous. CDR1 is MNHEY and CDR2 is SMNVEV in the germline V gene (reference sequence). Trimming took off 4 bases at V and 0 bases at J, with 10 bases between the two ends. The CDR3 has 15 amino acids. The CDR3, as DNA: TGTGCCAGCAGTTCCGCGTCCGTAGCCAAAAACATTCAGTACTTC. Translated: CASSSASVAKNIQYF.

The sample holds many counts of this clonotype. The V call is TRBV29-1, the J call TRBJ2-7; 8 nucleotides match TRBD2. Germline V gene sequence: CDR1 SQVTM, CDR2 ANQGSEA. This CDR3 is 14 amino acids long. V was clipped by 5 bases and J by 0 bases; unmatched bases: 6. In nucleotides, the CDR3 is TGCAGCGTTCGTAGCGGGACCAGCTCCTACGAGCAGTACTTC. Encoded protein: CSVRSGTSSYEQYF.

This clonotype has a count of ten or more. The chain is built from TRBV5-1 and TRBJ2-2; 8 positions agree with TRBD1. The germline V gene encodes CDR1 SGHRS and CDR2 YFSETQ. The CDR3 is made up of 15 amino acids. Unmatched junction bases numbered 3, after V lost 3 bases and J lost 2 bases. The CDR3 region has the DNA TGCGCCAGCAGCTCGACAGGGGTTAACACCGGGGAGCTGTTTTTT. Protein sequence: CASSSTGVNTGELFF.

This sequence joins TRBV3-1 and TRBJ2-3; D possibly corresponds to TRBD2 (5 bases). In germline, CDR1 is LGHDT, CDR2 YNNKEL (reference sequence). Trimming stripped 1 base from V and 4 bases from J, with 15 bases between. The CDR3 runs 16 residues. CDR3 protein: CASSQVFMRVADTQYF. CDR3 DNA: TGTGCCAGCAGCCAAGTTTTTATGCGGGTGGCAGATACGCAGTATTTT.

This clonotype showed up many times. The chain employs TRBV11-2 and TRBJ2-7, with TRBD1 matching 9 bases. The trim removed 3 bases at V and 4 bases at J, leaving 10 bases unmatched. Looked up from germline, CDR1 is SGHAT and CDR2 is FQNNGV. The CDR3 consists of 16 residues. CDR3 residues: CASSLAPPDRGYEQYF. The CDR3 bases are TGTGCCAGCAGCTTGGCTCCTCCGGACAGGGGTTACGAGCAGTACTTC.

This clonotype was found many times. V is TRBV5-1 and J is TRBJ1-4, with D perhaps TRBD1 (5 bases). Per germline, CDR1 SGHRS and CDR2 YFSETQ. V lost 4 bases and J lost 0, with 16 bases in between. The CDR3 has 17 amino acids. The CDR3 sequence: CASSAGGGPATNEKLFF. CDR3 DNA: TGCGCCAGCAGCGCCGGCGGGGGACCGGCAACTAATGAAAAACTGTTTTTT.

This chain connects TRBV5-1 to TRBJ2-3, with D unresolved. Germline values: CDR1 SGHRS, CDR2 YFSETQ. The CDR3 sequence is 14 residues long. V was shortened by 2 bases and J by 6 bases, with 13 bases between the two germline ends. The CDR3 DNA reads as TGCGCCAGCAGCTTAGGTGGGGTAGAGGATACGCAGTATTTT. As protein: CASSLGGVEDTQYF.

Comment on this clonotype: Relative to the germline gene, one junction end is altered; a read error may explain this. CDR3 sequence: CASLQGGYPYCYTF. As DNA, the CDR3 is TGTGCCAGCCTACAGGGGGGATATCCCTATTGCTACACCTTC. The genes are TRBV28 and TRBJ1-2; 8 bases align to TRBD1. Germline V CDR1 and CDR2: MDHEN, SYDVKM. The CDR3 loop spans 14 amino acids.

A remark on this clonotype: Possible read error: a much larger clone is one base away. The chain has TRBV20-1 and TRBJ2-1; possibly TRBD2 for D (6 bases). The length of the CDR3 is 13 residues. Germline V lookup: CDR1 DFQATT, CDR2 SNEGSKA (reference sequence). The V end lost 4 bases, the J end lost 8 bases, and 15 bases lay between the germline ends. As DNA, the CDR3 is TGCAGTGCTATATTTCCAGGAGGGGATGAGCAGTTCTTC. Protein product: CSAIFPGGDEQFF.

This clonotype counts as medium-sized (0.01 to 0.1%). V and J are TRBV5-5 and TRBJ1-5, with TRBD1 matching 10 bases. The germline CDR1 and CDR2 sequences are SGHKS and YYEKEE (reference sequence). The V gene end was trimmed by 4 bases and the J gene end by 5 bases; junction bases not matched to a gene: 3. The CDR3 is 14 residues long. Written as DNA, the CDR3 is TGTGCCAGCAGCGCTGGACAGGGGGATCAGCCCCAGCATTTT. Its protein is CASSAGQGDQPQHF.

V is TRBV6-5 and J is TRBJ1-1; D possibly corresponds to TRBD1 (6 bases). The V end lost 6 bases, the J end lost 1 base, and 12 bases lay between the germline ends. The germline V gene encodes CDR1 MNHEY and CDR2 SVGAGI. CDR3 length equals 14 residues. CDR3 in amino acids: CASRPRGKNTEAFF. The CDR3 DNA is TGTGCCAGCAGACCCAGGGGAAAGAACACTGAAGCTTTCTTT.

The rearrangement links TRBV6-2 or TRBV6-3 to TRBJ1-5; perhaps TRBD1 as D (5 bases). The CDR3 is made up of 16 amino acids. V was shortened by 1 base and J by 5 bases, with 15 bases between the two germline ends. Germline V gene lookup returns CDR1 MNHEY and CDR2 SVGEGT. Here the CDR3 reads CASSYLIGGPHQPQHF. The CDR3 DNA sequence: TGTGCCAGCAGTTACTTAATTGGGGGTCCTCATCAGCCCCAGCATTTT.

The CDR3 sequence: CASSLGQGVVTGELFF. CDR3 nucleotide sequence: TGTGCCAGCAGTCTGGGACAGGGGGTGGTCACCGGGGAGCTGTTTTTT. This chain uses TRBV6-6 with TRBJ2-2, with 11 nucleotides matching TRBD1. The CDR3 totals 16 residues. The germline gives CDR1 MNHNY, CDR2 SVGAGI (reference sequence). The junction had 6 bases not matched to a gene; V was cut back by 5 bases and J by 4 bases.

This clonotype was observed many times. This rearrangement joins TRBV12-3 or TRBV12-4 to TRBJ2-1; D may be TRBD2 (6 bases). The V end lost 8 bases, the J end lost 9 bases, and 23 bases lay between the germline ends. The CDR3 is made up of 15 amino acids. This chain's CDR3 is CASGQFSGRAGEQFF. CDR3 DNA sequence: TGTGCCAGCGGGCAATTTAGCGGTAGGGCTGGTGAGCAGTTCTTC.

This clonotype was found many times. The chain employs TRBV5-1 and TRBJ1-6; TRBD1 agrees at 9 bases. V lost 0 bases and J lost 7; bases outside the gene matches: 5. The germline gives CDR1 SGHRS, CDR2 YFSETQ. This CDR3 has 16 amino acids. CDR3 protein: CASSLGPGTGNSPLHF. DNA for the CDR3: TGCGCCAGCAGCTTGGGCCCCGGGACAGGGAATTCACCCCTCCACTTT. The complete variable domain, with remaining parts taken from reference TRBV5-1 and TRBJ1-6, reads KAGVTQTPRYLIKTRGQQVTLSCSPISGHRSVSWYQQTPGQGLQFLFEYFSETQRNKGNFPGRFSGRQFSNSRSEMNVSTLELGDSALYLCASSLGPGTGNSPLHFGNGTRLTVT.

This clonotype was observed at least ten times. The genes are TRBV7-8 and TRBJ1-1, with a possible D match to TRBD1 (5 bases). This CDR3 spans 13 amino acids. The germline gives CDR1 SGHVS, CDR2 FQNEAQ. Trimming cost V 0 bases and J 4 bases, with 6 bases left between them. This chain's CDR3 is CASSLAGVTEAFF. Here the CDR3 DNA reads TGTGCCAGCAGCTTAGCAGGGGTCACTGAAGCTTTCTTT.

Here the CDR3 reads CASRNRDSGGSGELFF. For the CDR3, the DNA is TGTGCCAGCAGAAACCGGGACAGTGGGGGCTCCGGGGAGCTGTTTTTT. The chain carries TRBV6-5 and TRBJ2-2; 7 nucleotides match TRBD1. V dropped 6 bases and J dropped 6; count of bases not matched to a gene: 13. CDR1 is MNHEY and CDR2 is SVGAGI in the germline V gene. This CDR3 has 16 amino acids.

This clonotype was recorded at least ten times. This sequence joins TRBV5-1 and TRBJ2-1, with D unresolved. The CDR3 spans 14 residues. Germline V gives CDR1 SGHRS, CDR2 YFSETQ. V was trimmed by 1 base and J by 8 bases, leaving 13 bases between them. The CDR3 spells CASSLQEPGHEQFF. In nucleotides, the CDR3 is TGCGCCAGCAGCTTGCAGGAGCCTGGGCATGAGCAGTTCTTC.